These T cell receptor beta chains were read from a single sample in a study of T cells after yellow fever vaccination. TCRdb processed the 5' RACE reads anew with MiXCR; each CDR3 protein has one entry. In the table there are 100,000 to 150,000 distinct CDR3 sequences, roughly 6.7% of which are singletons. Source: CD4+ T cells sorted from PBMCs, taken around 10 days after the first yellow fever vaccination. These receptors all stem from a man aged 18 to 30 who received the YFV17D yellow fever vaccine. Each CDR3 is given with its conserved first and last residue. Fields, in order: J gene, D gene, clone size, V gene, CDR3 DNA, CDR3 protein. D genes are given only for firm matches. Clone size is shown for a subset of rows, as once, few, many or a class of expanded clone.

j_gene: TRBJ2-3; d_gene: .; abundance: .; v_gene: TRBV12-3/TRBV12-4; CDR3nt: TGTGCCAGCACCCGGGCTAACATGGGAGATACGCAGTATTTT; CDR3aa: CASTRANMGDTQYF
j_gene: TRBJ2-2; d_gene: .; abundance: many; v_gene: TRBV5-1; CDR3nt: TGCGCCAGCAGCTCGACTACCCCACCCGGGGAGCTGTTTTTT; CDR3aa: CASSSTTPPGELFF
j_gene: TRBJ2-1; d_gene: .; abundance: .; v_gene: TRBV7-8; CDR3nt: TGTGCCAGCAGCTTAGGGGGGGGCTACGTTGGTGAGCAGTTCTTC; CDR3aa: CASSLGGGYVGEQFF
j_gene: TRBJ1-1; d_gene: TRBD1; abundance: .; v_gene: TRBV27; CDR3nt: TGTGCCAGCCGGGACAGGGGAGGCACTGAAGCTTTCTTT; CDR3aa: CASRDRGGTEAFF
j_gene: TRBJ2-5; d_gene: TRBD2; abundance: few; v_gene: TRBV20-1; CDR3nt: TGCAGTGCTAAGAGACTAGCGGGGGCTCCGTACCAAGAGACCCAGTACTTC; CDR3aa: CSAKRLAGAPYQETQYF
j_gene: TRBJ2-3; d_gene: .; abundance: many; v_gene: TRBV7-9; CDR3nt: TGTGCCAGCAGCTTAGGGAGGACCATCACAGATACGCAGTATTTT; CDR3aa: CASSLGRTITDTQYF
j_gene: TRBJ1-2; d_gene: .; abundance: many; v_gene: TRBV11-2; CDR3nt: TGTGCCAGCAGCTTAGATCAGGGGAGCTATGGCTACACCTTC; CDR3aa: CASSLDQGSYGYTF
j_gene: TRBJ2-5; d_gene: .; abundance: .; v_gene: TRBV18; CDR3nt: TGTGCCAGCTCACCCTCGAGGGGGGACCAAGAGACCCAGTACTTC; CDR3aa: CASSPSRGDQETQYF
j_gene: TRBJ2-1; d_gene: TRBD1; abundance: .; v_gene: TRBV15; CDR3nt: TGTGCCACCAGCAGGGACAGGGGCTCCTACAATGAGCAGTTCTTC; CDR3aa: CATSRDRGSYNEQFF
j_gene: TRBJ1-2; d_gene: TRBD1; abundance: .; v_gene: TRBV7-3; CDR3nt: TGTGCCAGCAGCACAAGCGGACAGGGGACGGGAGGCTACACCTTC; CDR3aa: CASSTSGQGTGGYTF
j_gene: TRBJ2-7; d_gene: TRBD1; abundance: .; v_gene: TRBV3-1; CDR3nt: TGTGCCAGCTGCCAAGGGGCGGTAGGGGGCAACGAGCAGTACTTC; CDR3aa: CASCQGAVGGNEQYF
j_gene: TRBJ1-6; d_gene: .; abundance: few; v_gene: TRBV6-1; CDR3nt: TGTGCCAGCACCCCAGGGAAAGGACGGGATAATTCACCCCTCCACTTT; CDR3aa: CASTPGKGRDNSPLHF
j_gene: TRBJ2-7; d_gene: .; abundance: many; v_gene: TRBV12-3/TRBV12-4; CDR3nt: TGTGCCAGCAGAAGTTCGGGGGACGGGTTCTACGAGCAGTACTTC; CDR3aa: CASRSSGDGFYEQYF
j_gene: TRBJ1-2; d_gene: TRBD1; abundance: many; v_gene: TRBV5-1; CDR3nt: TGCGCCAGCAGCTTCGGACAGGGGGGAGGCTACACCTTC; CDR3aa: CASSFGQGGGYTF
j_gene: TRBJ1-6; d_gene: .; abundance: many; v_gene: TRBV2; CDR3nt: TGTGCCAGCGGGGCGGGATCCTATAATTCACCCCTCCACTTT; CDR3aa: CASGAGSYNSPLHF
j_gene: TRBJ1-5; d_gene: TRBD1; abundance: many; v_gene: TRBV18; CDR3nt: TGTGCCAGCTCATCGGGACAGAATCAGCCCCAGCATTTT; CDR3aa: CASSSGQNQPQHF
j_gene: TRBJ1-2; d_gene: .; abundance: many; v_gene: TRBV7-2; CDR3nt: TGTGCCAGCAGCCAACAACCATATGGCTACACCTTC; CDR3aa: CASSQQPYGYTF
j_gene: TRBJ2-2; d_gene: .; abundance: many; v_gene: TRBV7-9; CDR3nt: TGTGCCAGCAGCGCCGGCTATCAGACCGGGGAGCTGTTTTTT; CDR3aa: CASSAGYQTGELFF
j_gene: TRBJ2-7; d_gene: TRBD2; abundance: many; v_gene: TRBV6-1; CDR3nt: TGTGCCAGCAGTGTGGCTAGCGGGGGGATCCCCTACGAGCAGTACTTC; CDR3aa: CASSVASGGIPYEQYF
j_gene: TRBJ2-7; d_gene: .; abundance: many; v_gene: TRBV7-2; CDR3nt: TGTGCCAGCAGCTTAGCCGGGAAGACCTACGAGCAGTACTTC; CDR3aa: CASSLAGKTYEQYF
j_gene: TRBJ1-6; d_gene: .; abundance: few; v_gene: TRBV2; CDR3nt: TGTGCCAGCAGTGATCGAGGAAGCGGTAATTCACCCCTCCACTTT; CDR3aa: CASSDRGSGNSPLHF
j_gene: TRBJ2-1; d_gene: TRBD1; abundance: .; v_gene: TRBV12-5; CDR3nt: TGTGCTAGTGGCCCCGGGACAGGGGGCAACTACAATGAGCAGTTCTTC; CDR3aa: CASGPGTGGNYNEQFF
j_gene: TRBJ2-2; d_gene: .; abundance: many; v_gene: TRBV18; CDR3nt: TGTGCCAGCTCACCTCCAGGTTCCGGGGAGCTGTTTTTT; CDR3aa: CASSPPGSGELFF
j_gene: TRBJ1-1; d_gene: .; abundance: many; v_gene: TRBV14; CDR3nt: TGTGCCAGCAGCCAAGGCCTGATTCACGGATCGTTT; CDR3aa: CASSQGLIHGSF
j_gene: TRBJ2-3; d_gene: .; abundance: many; v_gene: TRBV3-1; CDR3nt: TGTGCCAGCAGCCAAGCGTCGGATACGCAGTATTTT; CDR3aa: CASSQASDTQYF
j_gene: TRBJ1-6; d_gene: .; abundance: many; v_gene: TRBV20-1; CDR3nt: TGCAGTGCCGGACAGTATAATAATTCACCCCTCCACTTT; CDR3aa: CSAGQYNNSPLHF
j_gene: TRBJ2-2; d_gene: .; abundance: many; v_gene: TRBV4-3; CDR3nt: TGCGCCAGCAGCCAAGAGCCCCATGGGCAGGGAGGCGGGGAGCTGTTTTTT; CDR3aa: CASSQEPHGQGGGELFF
j_gene: TRBJ2-4; d_gene: .; abundance: many; v_gene: TRBV15; CDR3nt: TGTGCCACCAGCAGAGTTAAGGACAGAAACATTCAGTACTTC; CDR3aa: CATSRVKDRNIQYF
j_gene: TRBJ1-1; d_gene: .; abundance: many; v_gene: TRBV20-1; CDR3nt: TGCAGTGCTAGTCGGGCTAGGGCGTCCACTGAAGCTTTCTTT; CDR3aa: CSASRARASTEAFF
j_gene: TRBJ2-3; d_gene: .; abundance: .; v_gene: TRBV7-9; CDR3nt: TGTGCCAGCAGCCCACGCCGGTTCGGGGATACGCAGTATTTT; CDR3aa: CASSPRRFGDTQYF
j_gene: TRBJ2-2; d_gene: .; abundance: .; v_gene: TRBV30; CDR3nt: TGTGCCTGGGCTAGAACCGGGGAGCTGTTTTTT; CDR3aa: CAWARTGELFF
j_gene: TRBJ2-1; d_gene: TRBD2; abundance: .; v_gene: TRBV12-3/TRBV12-4; CDR3nt: TGTACCAGCAGGGGCACTCGGGGGCGGGGACTAGCGATAGTACGAGAGCAGTTCTTC; CDR3aa: CTSRGTRGRGLAIVREQFF
j_gene: TRBJ2-1; d_gene: TRBD2; abundance: many; v_gene: TRBV7-2; CDR3nt: TGTGCCAGCAGCACAAGCGGGGTCTATGAGCAGTTCTTC; CDR3aa: CASSTSGVYEQFF
j_gene: TRBJ2-5; d_gene: .; abundance: many; v_gene: TRBV5-5; CDR3nt: TGTGCCAGCAGCTTGCCCCGTCTAGGGGGAAGAGAGACCCAGTACTTC; CDR3aa: CASSLPRLGGRETQYF
j_gene: TRBJ1-2; d_gene: .; abundance: few; v_gene: TRBV6-5; CDR3nt: TGTGCCAGCAGTACCCGGTCCGGGGGCTACACCTTC; CDR3aa: CASSTRSGGYTF
j_gene: TRBJ2-7; d_gene: .; abundance: many; v_gene: TRBV29-1; CDR3nt: TGCAGCGTTGAAGGGAGGACTCTCACCGGGCAGTACTTC; CDR3aa: CSVEGRTLTGQYF
j_gene: TRBJ1-1; d_gene: TRBD1; abundance: .; v_gene: TRBV18; CDR3nt: TGTGCCAGCTCACCCAGGGGGATCACTGAAGCTTTCTTT; CDR3aa: CASSPRGITEAFF
j_gene: TRBJ1-1; d_gene: .; abundance: many; v_gene: TRBV20-1; CDR3nt: TGCAGTGCTATGGACGGTAGAATGGCTTTCTTT; CDR3aa: CSAMDGRMAFF
j_gene: TRBJ2-2; d_gene: .; abundance: many; v_gene: TRBV6-1; CDR3nt: TGTGCCAGCAGTGCCTCCAGGTGGACAGCCGGGGAGCTGTTTTTT; CDR3aa: CASSASRWTAGELFF
j_gene: TRBJ2-2; d_gene: .; abundance: many; v_gene: TRBV5-1; CDR3nt: TGCGCCAGTAACTCACAGGCAGTAACCGGGGAGCTGTTTTTT; CDR3aa: CASNSQAVTGELFF
j_gene: TRBJ1-5; d_gene: TRBD1; abundance: many; v_gene: TRBV6-5; CDR3nt: TGTGCCAGCAGAACAGGGGACGGAGGCAATCAGCCCCAGCATTTT; CDR3aa: CASRTGDGGNQPQHF
j_gene: TRBJ2-1; d_gene: TRBD2; abundance: many; v_gene: TRBV7-2; CDR3nt: TGTGCCAGCAGCTTATCAGTTCTAGCGGGGGGGCGCGATGAGCAGTTCTTC; CDR3aa: CASSLSVLAGGRDEQFF